This T cell receptor (beta chain) stems from a study of spatial heterogeneity in lung cancer (dated by TCRdb to about 2019). Describing the broader study: Beta-chain transcripts were consistently detected in greater numbers than alpha-chain transcripts, which likely reflected higher beta-chain transcript abundance. In tumor regions, TCR transcript counts showed a strong correlation with a T cell transcriptional module score derived from matched bulk RNA-seq. In the raw uncorrected reads, each unique combination of TCR and UMI appeared more than ten times on average. TCR alpha and beta repertoires were quantitatively compared across multiple tumor regions, matched nontumor lung and blood in non-small cell lung cancer. Nonsynonymous mutation counts, determined by whole-exome sequencing of tumor tissue, were related to features of the TCR repertoire. Both alpha and beta chains were TCR-sequenced in 220 or so tumor regions, fewer than 80 matched nontumor lung samples and around 54 PBMC samples obtained at surgery. What the study reported, not specific to this receptor: The tumor nonsynonymous mutation count correlated with the number of expanded intratumoral alpha and beta TCRs. TCR-seq coverage of tumor T cells was estimated at only about 7% for alpha chains and 12% to 15% for beta chains. Additional single-cell paired TCR alpha and beta sequencing was considered necessary to confirm, at a functional level, the hypothesis that regional TCRs recognize regional mutations. Counts of ubiquitous and regional expanded TCRs correlated with counts of ubiquitous and regional nonsynonymous mutations, respectively.

Library generation was performed with 5' RACE. Instrument used: NextSeq 500. The TCR library protocol attached a unique molecular identifier to each TCR cDNA molecule to allow correction of PCR and sequencing errors. The source study handled its data this way. Decombinator tools were used for TCR identification, UMI-based error correction and CDR3 extraction. Expanded TCRs were defined as those above a frequency of 2 per 1,000, corresponding to the top 1% of the tumor frequency distribution. Expanded tumor TCRs were classed as regional if statistically deemed absent (corrected P<0.05) from at least one tumor region, otherwise ubiquitous. Renyi diversity was calculated using the R vegan package after each repertoire was subsampled 100 times to 5,000 TCRs. CDR3 similarity networks were built from amino acid triplet string-kernel similarity, with CDR3s being connected when pairwise similarity was above 0.82. TCRdb reworked the public reads: Q25 trimming with fastp, MiXCR clone assembly, productive beta chains retained. Rows merge per CDR3 protein into single entries with the most common DNA and genes. V and J calls and clone size were set by TCRdb, not the authors. The sample table contains 1,500 or so distinct CDR3 sequences; only one count was recorded for approximately 4.6% of them. The ten largest account for 29% of the sample.

Per the publication, the time point label means: sample taken at primary tumor resection. The donors were around 69 patients from the lung TRACERx cohort who had early-stage, untreated non-small cell lung cancer. TCR sequencing used whole RNA extracted from tumor and nontumor lung tissue, or from cryopreserved PBMC samples, without cell sorting. A patient was chosen for TCR sequencing only when enough RNA was available from at least two tumor regions. Before being selected, tumor and adjacent nontumor lung specimens were reviewed by a lung pathologist. Looking up the germline V gene (reference sequence) yields CDR1 LGHDT and CDR2 YNNKEL. The V end loses 6 bases and the J end loses 3 bases, and a stretch of 11 bases separates them. From its cysteine to its phenylalanine, the CDR3 spans 13 amino acids. Only the CDR3 region is kept as DNA, spanning 39 bases read in frame from base 1. This clonotype is classified as medium-sized (0.01 to 0.1%). What antigen it recognizes has not been identified. No much larger clone exists at a distance of one base, and base qualities are not known.

The source was lung tumor tissue, collected at surgery. The TCR sequence derives from a male donor with early-stage non-small cell lung cancer. The rearranged chain carries TRBV3-1 and TRBJ2-5; the D assignment is uncertain and may be TRBD1 or TRBD2, with 5 bases supporting each. The DNA sequence is given as TGTGCCAGCAGTCCCGGGACGGAAGAGACCCAGTACTTC. This sequence encodes CASSPGTEETQYF.